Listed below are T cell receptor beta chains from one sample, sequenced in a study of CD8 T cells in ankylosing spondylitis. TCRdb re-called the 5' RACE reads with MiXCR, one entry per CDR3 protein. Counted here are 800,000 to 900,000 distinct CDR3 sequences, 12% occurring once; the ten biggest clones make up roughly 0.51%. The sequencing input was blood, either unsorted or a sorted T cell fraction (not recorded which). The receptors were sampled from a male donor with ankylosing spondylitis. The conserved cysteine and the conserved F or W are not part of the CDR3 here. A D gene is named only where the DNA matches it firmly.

CDR3: ASSLISLAGNEQF
D: TRBD2
J: TRBJ2-1
V: TRBV11-2

CDR3: ASSEGQGYYGYT
D: TRBD1
J: TRBJ1-2
V: TRBV7-8

CDR3: ASSRGYPNTGELF
D: NA
J: TRBJ2-2
V: TRBV7-9

CDR3: ASSPQLDTLGDTQY
D: NA
J: TRBJ2-3
V: TRBV18

CDR3: ASSPWGRSSYNEQF
D: NA
J: TRBJ2-1
V: TRBV6-2/TRBV6-3

CDR3: SAYVSSGKSPDTQY
D: TRBD2
J: TRBJ2-3
V: TRBV20-1

CDR3: ASSYPGTHARAF
D: NA
J: TRBJ1-1
V: TRBV6-5

CDR3: ASSFYREGPYEQY
D: NA
J: TRBJ2-7
V: TRBV6-5

CDR3: ASTSGSSYEQY
D: NA
J: TRBJ2-7
V: TRBV5-1

CDR3: ASSSSGASVTEAF
D: NA
J: TRBJ1-1
V: TRBV27

CDR3: ASSQGQGGYT
D: TRBD1
J: TRBJ1-2
V: TRBV27

CDR3: SVEEAGPMSYEQY
D: NA
J: TRBJ2-7
V: TRBV29-1

CDR3: ASRPTSRETQY
D: TRBD2
J: TRBJ2-5
V: TRBV6-2/TRBV6-3

CDR3: AISELPIGEQY
D: NA
J: TRBJ2-7
V: TRBV10-3

CDR3: ASSLASGRVNEQF
D: TRBD2
J: TRBJ2-1
V: TRBV5-1

CDR3: ASRTGASTDTRY
D: TRBD1
J: TRBJ2-3
V: TRBV27

CDR3: ASSPEWSAQETQY
D: NA
J: TRBJ2-5
V: TRBV4-2

CDR3: ASSYVATNEKLF
D: NA
J: TRBJ1-4
V: TRBV7-9

CDR3: ASSPVGQPNYGYT
D: TRBD1
J: TRBJ1-2
V: TRBV18

CDR3: ASSIRQGKDEQF
D: NA
J: TRBJ2-1
V: TRBV27

CDR3: ARSSPGGSYGASGNTIY
D: NA
J: TRBJ1-3
V: TRBV5-3

CDR3: ASIRTGGHYGYT
D: TRBD1
J: TRBJ1-2
V: TRBV7-9

CDR3: ASSSPGQVRAYEQY
D: TRBD1
J: TRBJ2-7
V: TRBV7-8

CDR3: SVGGQGTEAF
D: NA
J: TRBJ1-1
V: TRBV29-1

CDR3: ASRGLAWSTDTQY
D: TRBD2
J: TRBJ2-3
V: TRBV7-2

CDR3: ASSLVGAAENGYT
D: NA
J: TRBJ1-2
V: TRBV5-8

CDR3: DSSSGQGGTEAF
D: TRBD1
J: TRBJ1-1
V: TRBV5-1

CDR3: ASSQDRLHQETQY
D: NA
J: TRBJ2-5
V: TRBV4-2

CDR3: ASSQARQGGDEQY
D: NA
J: TRBJ2-7
V: TRBV4-3

CDR3: ATSGQVGGTEAF
D: NA
J: TRBJ1-1
V: TRBV15

CDR3: ASSRDQPQH
D: NA
J: TRBJ1-5
V: TRBV28

CDR3: ASSLFRAGTEAF
D: NA
J: TRBJ1-1
V: TRBV7-9

CDR3: SVGQVANTGELF
D: NA
J: TRBJ2-2
V: TRBV29-1

CDR3: ASSLELGGLDEQF
D: NA
J: TRBJ2-1
V: TRBV5-1

CDR3: ASSLLSHEQY
D: NA
J: TRBJ2-7
V: TRBV7-9

CDR3: ASRGANYEQY
D: NA
J: TRBJ2-7
V: TRBV6-6

CDR3: ASSSSAGGPWEQY
D: TRBD2
J: TRBJ2-7
V: TRBV6-2/TRBV6-3

CDR3: ASSLLQRELF
D: NA
J: TRBJ2-2
V: TRBV7-9

CDR3: SAGGTQY
D: TRBD1
J: TRBJ2-3
V: TRBV20-1

CDR3: ASSLSREQY
D: NA
J: TRBJ2-7
V: TRBV12-3/TRBV12-4

CDR3: SVLVGQGSEKLF
D: NA
J: TRBJ1-4
V: TRBV29-1

CDR3: ASSPPSLPETQY
D: NA
J: TRBJ2-5
V: TRBV18

CDR3: ASSVDRGSGELF
D: TRBD1
J: TRBJ2-2
V: TRBV7-2

CDR3: ASSPPGLAGITDTQY
D: TRBD2
J: TRBJ2-3
V: TRBV7-9

CDR3: ASSSTGTANLNEQF
D: TRBD1
J: TRBJ2-1
V: TRBV11-3

CDR3: ASSLYGTGSIGELF
D: TRBD1
J: TRBJ2-2
V: TRBV7-2

CDR3: ASRLAGGRHNEQF
D: TRBD2
J: TRBJ2-1
V: TRBV6-5